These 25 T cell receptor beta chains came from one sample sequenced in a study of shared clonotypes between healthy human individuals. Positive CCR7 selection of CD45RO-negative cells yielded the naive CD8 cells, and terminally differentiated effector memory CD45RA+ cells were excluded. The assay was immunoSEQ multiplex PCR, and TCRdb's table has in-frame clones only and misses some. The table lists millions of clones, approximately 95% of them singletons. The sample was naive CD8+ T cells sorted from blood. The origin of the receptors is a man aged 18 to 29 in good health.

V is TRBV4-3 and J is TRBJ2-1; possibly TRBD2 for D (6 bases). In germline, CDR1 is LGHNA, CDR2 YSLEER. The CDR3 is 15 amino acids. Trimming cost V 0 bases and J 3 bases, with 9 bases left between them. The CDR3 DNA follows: TGCGCCAGCAGCCAAGAAGCGGGTTTCTACAATGAGCAGTTCTTC. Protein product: CASSQEAGFYNEQFF.

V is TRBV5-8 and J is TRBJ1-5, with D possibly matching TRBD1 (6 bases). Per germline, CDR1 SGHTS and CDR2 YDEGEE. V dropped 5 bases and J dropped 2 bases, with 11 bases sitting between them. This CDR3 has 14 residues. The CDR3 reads CASSGGQGNQPQHF. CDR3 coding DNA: TGTGCCAGCAGTGGGGGCCAGGGCAATCAGCCCCAGCATTTT.

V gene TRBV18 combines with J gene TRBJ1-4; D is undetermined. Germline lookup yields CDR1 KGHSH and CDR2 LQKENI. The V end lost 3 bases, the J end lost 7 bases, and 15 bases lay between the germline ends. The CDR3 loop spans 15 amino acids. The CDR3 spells CASSPAGSSGEKLFF. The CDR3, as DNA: TGTGCCAGCTCACCGGCGGGGTCGTCTGGTGAAAAACTGTTTTTT.

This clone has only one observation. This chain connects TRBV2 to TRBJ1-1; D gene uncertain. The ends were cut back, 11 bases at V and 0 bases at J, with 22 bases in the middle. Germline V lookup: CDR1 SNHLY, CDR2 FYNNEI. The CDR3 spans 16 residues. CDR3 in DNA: TGTGCCTTCCCCTCGACGGGGTCCGTTATGAACACTGAAGCTTTCTTT. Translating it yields CAFPSTGSVMNTEAFF.

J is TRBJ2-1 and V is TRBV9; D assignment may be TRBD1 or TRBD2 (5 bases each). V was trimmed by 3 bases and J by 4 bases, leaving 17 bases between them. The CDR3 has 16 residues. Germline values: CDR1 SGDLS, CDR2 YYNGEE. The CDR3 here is CASSANSGPPYNEQFF. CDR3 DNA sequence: TGTGCCAGCAGCGCAAATTCGGGGCCACCATACAATGAGCAGTTCTTC.

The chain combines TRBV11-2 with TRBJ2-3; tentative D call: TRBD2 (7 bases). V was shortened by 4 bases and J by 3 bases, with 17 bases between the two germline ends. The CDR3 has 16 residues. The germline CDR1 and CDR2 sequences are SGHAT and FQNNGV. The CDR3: CASSSLRGGDTDTQYF. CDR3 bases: TGTGCCAGCAGCTCCTTGAGGGGGGGAGATACAGATACGCAGTATTTT. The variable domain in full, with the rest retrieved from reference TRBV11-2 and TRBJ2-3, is EAGVAQSPRYKIIEKRQSVAFWCNPISGHATLYWYQQILGQGPKLLIQFQNNGVVDDSQLPKDRFSAERLKGVDSTLKIQPAKLEDSAVYLCASSSLRGGDTDTQYFGPGTRLTVL.

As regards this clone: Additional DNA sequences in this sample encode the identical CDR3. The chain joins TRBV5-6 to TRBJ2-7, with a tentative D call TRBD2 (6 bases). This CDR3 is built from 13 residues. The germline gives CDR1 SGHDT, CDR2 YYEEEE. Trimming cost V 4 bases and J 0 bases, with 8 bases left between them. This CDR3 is CASSGGASYEQYF. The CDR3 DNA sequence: TGTGCCAGCAGCGGAGGGGCCTCCTACGAGCAGTACTTC.

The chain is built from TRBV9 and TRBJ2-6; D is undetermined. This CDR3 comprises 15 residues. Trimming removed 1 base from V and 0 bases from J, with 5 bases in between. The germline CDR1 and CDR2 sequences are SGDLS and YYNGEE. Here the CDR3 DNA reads TGTGCCAGCAGCGTATATGGCTCTGGGGCCAACGTCCTGACTTTC. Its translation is CASSVYGSGANVLTF.

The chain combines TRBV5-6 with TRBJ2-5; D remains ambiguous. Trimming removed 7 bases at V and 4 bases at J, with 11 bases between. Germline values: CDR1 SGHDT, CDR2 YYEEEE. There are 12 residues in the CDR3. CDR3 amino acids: CASSVAGETQYF. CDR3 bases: TGTGCCAGCTCAGTGGCAGGAGAGACCCAGTACTTC.

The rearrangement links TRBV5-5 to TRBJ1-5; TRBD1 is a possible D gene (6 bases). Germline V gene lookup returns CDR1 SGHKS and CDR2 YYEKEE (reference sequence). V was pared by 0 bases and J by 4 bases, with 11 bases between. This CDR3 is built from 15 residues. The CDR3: CASSLATDSNQPQHF. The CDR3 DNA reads TGTGCCAGCAGCTTGGCCACGGACAGTAATCAGCCCCAGCATTTT.

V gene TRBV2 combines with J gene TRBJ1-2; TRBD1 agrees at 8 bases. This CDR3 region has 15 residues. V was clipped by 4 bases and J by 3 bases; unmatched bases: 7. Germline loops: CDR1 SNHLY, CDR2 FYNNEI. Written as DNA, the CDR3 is TGTGCCAGCAGTGTTTCAGGGACAGGCTACTATGGCTACACCTTC. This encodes CASSVSGTGYYGYTF.

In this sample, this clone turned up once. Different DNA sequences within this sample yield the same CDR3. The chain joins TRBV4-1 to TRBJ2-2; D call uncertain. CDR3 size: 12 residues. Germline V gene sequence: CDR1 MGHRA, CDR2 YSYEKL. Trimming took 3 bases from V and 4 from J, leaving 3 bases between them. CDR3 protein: CASSHGTGELFF. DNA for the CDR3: TGCGCCAGCAGCCACGGCACCGGGGAGCTGTTTTTT.

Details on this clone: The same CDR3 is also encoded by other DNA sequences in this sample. CDR3 in DNA: TGTGCCAGTAGTGCCACAAGCTACGAGCAGTACTTC. Encoded protein: CASSATSYEQYF. The genes are TRBV19 and TRBJ2-7; D not certain. The CDR3 runs to 12 residues. Trimming stripped 5 bases from V and 3 bases from J, with 8 bases between. Germline CDR1 LNHDA, CDR2 SQIVND (reference sequence). Supplemented by reference TRBV19 and TRBJ2-7, the full variable domain reads DGGITQSPKYLFRKEGQNVTLSCEQNLNHDAMYWYRQDPGQGLRLIYYSQIVNDFQKGDIAEGYSVSREKKESFPLTVTSAQKNPTAFYLCASSATSYEQYFGPGTRLTVT.

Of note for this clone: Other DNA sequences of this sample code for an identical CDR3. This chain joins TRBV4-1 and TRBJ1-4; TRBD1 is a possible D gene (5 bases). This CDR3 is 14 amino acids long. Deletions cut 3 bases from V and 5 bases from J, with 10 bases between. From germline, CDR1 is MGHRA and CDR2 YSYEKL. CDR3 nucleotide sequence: TGCGCCAGCAGCCAGGTTCCAGGGAATGAAAAACTGTTTTTT. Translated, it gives CASSQVPGNEKLFF.

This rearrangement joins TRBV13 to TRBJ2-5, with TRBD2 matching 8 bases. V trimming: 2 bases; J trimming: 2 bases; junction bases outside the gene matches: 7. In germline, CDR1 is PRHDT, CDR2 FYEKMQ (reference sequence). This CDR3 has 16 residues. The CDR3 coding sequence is TGTGCCAGCAGCTTAAGCCTTCCTAGCGGGCAAGAGACCCAGTACTTC. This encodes CASSLSLPSGQETQYF.

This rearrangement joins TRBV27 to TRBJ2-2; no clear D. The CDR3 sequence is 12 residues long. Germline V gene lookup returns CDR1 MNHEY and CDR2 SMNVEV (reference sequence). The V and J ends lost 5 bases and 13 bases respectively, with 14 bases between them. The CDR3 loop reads CASSTQGMVLFF. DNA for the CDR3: TGTGCCAGCAGTACCCAAGGGATGGTGCTGTTTTTT.

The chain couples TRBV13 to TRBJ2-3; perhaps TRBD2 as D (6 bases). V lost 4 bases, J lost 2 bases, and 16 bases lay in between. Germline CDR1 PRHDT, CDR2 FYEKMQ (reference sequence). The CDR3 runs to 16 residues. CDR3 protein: CASSWGSGQFTDTQYF. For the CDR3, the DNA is TGTGCCAGCAGCTGGGGTAGCGGACAATTCACAGATACGCAGTATTTT.

The CDR3 protein is CASSQPTWGSNEQFF. The CDR3 coding sequence is TGTGCCAGCAGCCAACCCACCTGGGGATCCAATGAGCAGTTCTTC. The chain employs TRBV14 and TRBJ2-1; D gene ambiguous. CDR1 and CDR2 from the germline V gene are SGHDN and FVKESK. V lost 2 bases to trimming and J lost 6 bases, with 14 bases between them. The CDR3 runs to 15 residues.

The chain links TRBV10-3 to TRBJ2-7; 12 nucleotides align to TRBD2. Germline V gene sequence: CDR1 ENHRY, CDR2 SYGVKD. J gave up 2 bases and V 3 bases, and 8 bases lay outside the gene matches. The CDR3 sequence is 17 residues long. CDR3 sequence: CAISDPTGLAGAYEQYF. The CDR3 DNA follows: TGTGCCATCAGTGACCCAACGGGACTAGCGGGCGCCTACGAGCAGTACTTC.

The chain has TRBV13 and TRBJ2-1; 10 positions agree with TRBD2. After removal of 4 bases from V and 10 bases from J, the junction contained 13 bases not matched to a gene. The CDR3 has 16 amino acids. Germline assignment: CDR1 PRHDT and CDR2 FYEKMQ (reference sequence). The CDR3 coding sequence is TGTGCCAGCAGCTCAACTAGCGGGGCCCGGACGGTGGAGCAGTTCTTC. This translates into CASSSTSGARTVEQFF.

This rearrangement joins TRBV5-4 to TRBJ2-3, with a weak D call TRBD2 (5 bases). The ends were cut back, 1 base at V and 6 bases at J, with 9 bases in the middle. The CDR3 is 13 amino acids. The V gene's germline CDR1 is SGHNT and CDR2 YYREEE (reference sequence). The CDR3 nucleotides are TGTGCCAGCAGCTTGTGGGAGCCGGATACGCAGTATTTT. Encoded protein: CASSLWEPDTQYF.

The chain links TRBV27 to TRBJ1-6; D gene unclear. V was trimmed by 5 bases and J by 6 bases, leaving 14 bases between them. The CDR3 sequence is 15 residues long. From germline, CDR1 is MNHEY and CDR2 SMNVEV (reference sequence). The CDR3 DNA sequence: TGTGCCAGCAGTGCCCCCGGTTCAGTTAATTCACCCCTCCACTTT. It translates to CASSAPGSVNSPLHF.

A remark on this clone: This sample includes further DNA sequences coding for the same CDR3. CDR3 DNA sequence: TGTGCCAGCAGCTTACGACAGAACCAAGAGACCCAGTACTTC. Encoded protein: CASSLRQNQETQYF. The chain recombines TRBV13 with TRBJ2-5; tentative D call: TRBD1 (5 bases). Looked up from germline, CDR1 is PRHDT and CDR2 is FYEKMQ (reference sequence). Trimming stripped 2 bases from V and 0 bases from J, with 7 bases between. The CDR3 is 14 amino acids. Based on the CDR3 plus reference TRBV13 and TRBJ2-5, the full variable domain is AAGVIQSPRHLIKEKRETATLKCYPIPRHDTVYWYQQGPGQDPQFLISFYEKMQSDKGSIPDRFSAQQFSDYHSELNMSSLELGDSALYFCASSLRQNQETQYFGPGTRLLVL.

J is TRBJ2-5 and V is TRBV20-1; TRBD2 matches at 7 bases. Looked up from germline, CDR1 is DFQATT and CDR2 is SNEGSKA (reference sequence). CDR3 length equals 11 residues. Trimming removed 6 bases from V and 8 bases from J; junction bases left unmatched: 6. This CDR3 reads CSAGSGGTQYF. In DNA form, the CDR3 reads TGCAGTGCAGGGTCGGGGGGAACCCAGTACTTC.

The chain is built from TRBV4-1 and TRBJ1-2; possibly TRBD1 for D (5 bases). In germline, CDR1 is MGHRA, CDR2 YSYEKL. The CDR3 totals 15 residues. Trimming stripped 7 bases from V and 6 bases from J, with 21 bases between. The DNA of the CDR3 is TGCGCCAGCACCTTTCGGACCGGGGGGATGGATGGCTACACCTTC. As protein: CASTFRTGGMDGYTF.